The 29 T cell receptor beta chains given below trace back to one sample, sequenced in a study of CD8+ T cells in alopecia areata (dated by TCRdb to the late 2010s). Library method: the immunoSEQ multiplex PCR assay. RNA was extracted from all samples and reverse transcribed into cDNA, which served as template for TCR sequencing. In its TCRdb copy, this immuneACCESS table keeps in-frame sequences only and misses some clones. Where compared with another copy, unresolved V genes explain less than half of these, and the others have no known cause. This sample gives more than 75,000 clones in total; 35% to 45% of them show up just once. The top ten clonotypes cover 1% to 1.5% of the sample. The sequenced material came from CD4+ T cells sorted from blood. Source of these receptors: a human donor with alopecia areata.

A few counts support this clone. The J gene is TRBJ2-1, the V gene TRBV7-2; 7 nucleotides match TRBD2. Germline CDR1 is SGHTA and CDR2 is FQGNSA. Trimming removed 5 bases from V and 0 bases from J; junction bases left unmatched: 7. CDR3 length equals 16 residues. CDR3: CASSPRLASSYNEQFF. The CDR3 nucleotides are TGTGCCAGCAGCCCCAGACTAGCTAGCTCCTACAATGAGCAGTTCTTC. Looking up the rest from reference TRBV7-2 and TRBJ2-1 gives the full variable domain: GAGVSQSPSNKVTEKGKDVELRCDPISGHTALYWYRQSLGQGLEFLIYFQGNSAPDKSGLPSDRFSAERTGGSVSTLTIQRTQQEDSAVYLCASSPRLASSYNEQFFGPGTRLTVL.

The chain is built from TRBV19 and TRBJ2-1; TRBD1 agrees at 8 bases. Germline loops: CDR1 LNHDA, CDR2 SQIVND (reference sequence). The CDR3 loop spans 15 amino acids. V gave up 6 bases and J gave up 4 bases; unmatched junction bases: 8. CDR3 bases: TGTGCCAGTAGCACTGACAGGGGAACGTACAATGAGCAGTTCTTC. It encodes CASSTDRGTYNEQFF.

This clone has only one observation. The CDR3 sequence is CAWSRGAYEQYF. The CDR3 DNA reads TGTGCCTGGAGTCGAGGGGCCTACGAGCAGTACTTC. The chain carries TRBV30 and TRBJ2-7; D might be TRBD1 or TRBD2, each matching 5 bases. CDR1 GTSNPN and CDR2 SVGIG come from the germline V gene (reference sequence). Deletions cut 2 bases from V and 2 bases from J, with 7 bases between. CDR3 length: 12 residues.

The CDR3 here is CASSRDMNTEAFF. The CDR3 nucleotides are TGTGCCAGCAGTAGGGACATGAACACTGAAGCTTTCTTT. This sequence joins TRBV6-5 and TRBJ1-1; maybe TRBD1 (6 bases). CDR3 length: 13 residues. Germline CDR1 MNHEY, CDR2 SVGAGI. Trimming removed 5 bases at V and 0 bases at J, with 7 bases between.

V usage is TRBV6-1 and J usage is TRBJ1-2, with 7 nucleotides matching TRBD1. Trimming took 5 bases from V and 3 from J; bases not matched to a gene: 0. Germline V gene lookup returns CDR1 MNHNS and CDR2 SASEGT. The CDR3 is 12 residues long. CDR3 sequence reads: CASSQGDYGYTF. The CDR3 bases are TGTGCCAGCAGTCAGGGGGACTATGGCTACACCTTC.

The V gene is TRBV6-9, the J gene TRBJ2-7; 11 nucleotides align to TRBD2. Per the germline V gene, CDR1 is MNHGY and CDR2 is SVAAGI. The ends lost 6 bases at V and 3 bases at J; junction bases unmatched: 16. The CDR3 has 18 amino acids. CDR3 sequence (DNA): TGTGCCAGCAGCGAGGGTCCCCAACGACTAGCGGGATTCTACGAGCAGTACTTC. It yields the protein CASSEGPQRLAGFYEQYF.

This clone was seen more than once but under ten times. The chain couples TRBV29-1 to TRBJ1-3; 8 bases agree with TRBD1. The CDR3 spans 14 residues. V shed 6 bases, J shed 0 bases, and the junction held 4 bases outside the gene matches. CDR1 SQVTM and CDR2 ANQGSEA come from the germline V gene. CDR3 sequence reads: CSVATGGSGNTIYF. For the CDR3, the DNA is TGCAGCGTGGCAACAGGGGGCTCTGGAAACACCATATATTTT.

The V gene is TRBV5-1, the J gene TRBJ2-5; D gene ambiguous. Germline-derived CDR1 and CDR2 are SGHRS and YFSETQ. V shed 0 bases and J shed 2 bases, with 8 bases lying between them. This CDR3 comprises 14 residues. DNA of the CDR3: TGCGCCAGCAGCTTGGTTGTAGGACAAGAGACCCAGTACTTC. This translates into CASSLVVGQETQYF.

V usage is TRBV7-9 and J usage is TRBJ2-1, with TRBD1 as a possible D gene (5 bases). V lost 5 bases and J 0 bases, leaving 14 bases between the germline ends. The CDR3 is made up of 16 amino acids. Per the germline V gene, CDR1 is SEHNR and CDR2 is FQNEAQ (reference sequence). Here the CDR3 DNA reads TGTGCCAGCAGCATTAGACAGATGAGCTCCTACAATGAGCAGTTCTTC. Translation: CASSIRQMSSYNEQFF.

This clone came up a few times. The chain employs TRBV28 and TRBJ1-5; D gene ambiguous. The CDR3 covers 10 residues. The V end was cut by 8 bases, the J end by 7 bases, with 6 bases between. Germline lookup yields CDR1 MDHEN and CDR2 SYDVKM. CDR3 bases: TGTGCCAGCGGGAGGCAGCCCCAGCATTTT. Amino acid sequence: CASGRQPQHF.

V usage is TRBV5-1 and J usage is TRBJ2-7; D gene uncertain. The germline gives CDR1 SGHRS, CDR2 YFSETQ. This CDR3 has 14 residues. V was trimmed by 4 bases and J by 2 bases, leaving 13 bases between them. CDR3 coding DNA: TGCGCCAGCAGCCAAACTACAGAGCCCTACGAGCAGTACTTC. Protein sequence: CASSQTTEPYEQYF. Based on the CDR3 plus reference TRBV5-1 and TRBJ2-7, the full variable domain is KAGVTQTPRYLIKTRGQQVTLSCSPISGHRSVSWYQQTPGQGLQFLFEYFSETQRNKGNFPGRFSGRQFSNSRSEMNVSTLELGDSALYLCASSQTTEPYEQYFGPGTRLTVT.

The chain is built from TRBV9 and TRBJ2-2; TRBD1 agrees at 9 bases. V was clipped by 4 bases and J by 5 bases; unmatched bases: 3. The CDR3 consists of 14 residues. Germline values: CDR1 SGDLS, CDR2 YYNGEE. CDR3 sequence: CASSFDRGTGELFF. DNA of the CDR3: TGTGCCAGCAGCTTCGACAGGGGGACCGGGGAGCTGTTTTTT.

This sequence joins TRBV7-2 and TRBJ2-7, with D unresolved. This CDR3 has 12 amino acids. Trimming removed 2 bases from V and 12 bases from J, with 14 bases in between. The germline V gene encodes CDR1 SGHTA and CDR2 FQGNSA. The CDR3 nucleotides are TGTGCCAGCAGCTTACCGACACCAAGGTGGTACTTC. Its translation is CASSLPTPRWYF.

This clone came up a few times. The chain is built from TRBV29-1 and TRBJ2-7; D might be TRBD1 or TRBD2, each matching 6 bases. The CDR3 has 14 amino acids. V was cut by 0 bases and J by 6 bases, with 15 bases left in between. Germline-derived CDR1 and CDR2 are SQVTM and ANQGSEA. The DNA of the CDR3 is TGCAGCGTTGAAGATCTGGAGGGGGTGGGCGAGCAGTACTTC. Its protein is CSVEDLEGVGEQYF.

This clone was found a few times. V and J are TRBV18 and TRBJ2-5; maybe TRBD2 (5 bases). The CDR3 contains 14 residues. V was cut by 0 bases and J by 5 bases, with 10 bases left in between. The germline CDR1 and CDR2 sequences are KGHSH and LQKENI. The CDR3 loop is CASSPPTRRETQYF. CDR3 DNA: TGTGCCAGCTCACCACCTACACGGAGGGAGACCCAGTACTTC.

A few counts support this clone. The V and J genes are TRBV7-2 and TRBJ2-1; 10 bases map to TRBD1. V dropped 5 bases and J dropped 4; count of bases not matched to a gene: 8. Germline loops: CDR1 SGHTA, CDR2 FQGNSA. CDR3 size: 16 residues. The CDR3 protein is CASSRGGTGVYNEQFF. The DNA of the CDR3 is TGTGCCAGCAGCCGCGGTGGGACAGGGGTTTACAATGAGCAGTTCTTC.

This clone has just one count. V usage is TRBV2 and J usage is TRBJ2-7; D unresolved. Germline values: CDR1 SNHLY, CDR2 FYNNEI. There are 14 residues in the CDR3. Trimming removed 4 bases from V and 2 bases from J, with 12 bases in between. CDR3 sequence reads: CASSGTWTTYEQYF. For the CDR3, the DNA is TGTGCCAGCAGTGGTACCTGGACGACCTACGAGCAGTACTTC.

Only a few counts were recorded for this clone. The genes are TRBV5-1 and TRBJ1-1; a possible D gene is TRBD1 (6 bases). Germline loops: CDR1 SGHRS, CDR2 YFSETQ. Trimming took off 0 bases at V and 1 base at J, with 13 bases between the two ends. This CDR3 has 16 amino acids. In nucleotides, the CDR3 is TGCGCCAGCAGCTTGGCTCGTGGGGGGGCGAACACTGAAGCTTTCTTT. Translated, it gives CASSLARGGANTEAFF.

J is TRBJ2-5 and V is TRBV5-1; tentative D call: TRBD1 (5 bases). Deletions cut 0 bases from V and 5 bases from J, with 14 bases between. This CDR3 spans 15 amino acids. Per germline, CDR1 SGHRS and CDR2 YFSETQ. DNA for the CDR3: TGCGCCAGCAGCTTGGACGTTAACCCAGGGGAGACCCAGTACTTC. Protein sequence: CASSLDVNPGETQYF.

The V and J genes are TRBV6-5 and TRBJ2-5; weak D call: TRBD2 (7 bases). This CDR3 is 15 amino acids long. Germline CDR1 MNHEY, CDR2 SVGAGI. Trimming left V 9 bases short and J 5 bases short, with 22 bases between. CDR3 sequence (DNA): TGTGCCAGTGCTCGATCGGGGGGCGACGCGGAGACCCAGTACTTC. Amino acids: CASARSGGDAETQYF.

CDR3 sequence (DNA): TGTGCCAGCAGCTTAACCCAGGGCAGCACAGATACGCAGTATTTT. Translated, it gives CASSLTQGSTDTQYF. This chain connects TRBV7-9 to TRBJ2-3; TRBD1 might be the D (5 bases). CDR1 and CDR2 (germline): SEHNR, FQNEAQ (reference sequence). The CDR3 length is 15 residues. Trimming pared 2 bases from V and 0 bases from J, leaving 9 bases between.

In this sample, this clone turned up a few times. This CDR3 reads CASSLFQNTGELFF. Here the CDR3 DNA reads TGTGCCAGCAGCTTGTTTCAGAACACCGGGGAGCTGTTTTTT. The J gene is TRBJ2-2, the V gene TRBV7-2; D gene unclear. V lost 3 bases to trimming and J lost 1 base, with 6 bases between them. The length of the CDR3 is 14 residues. The germline V gene encodes CDR1 SGHTA and CDR2 FQGNSA.

The chain recombines TRBV28 with TRBJ2-1, with a possible D match to TRBD1 (6 bases). The V gene's germline CDR1 is MDHEN and CDR2 SYDVKM. The CDR3 totals 16 residues. Trimming shortened V by 5 bases and J by 4 bases, and 18 bases separated the two germline ends. CDR3 protein: CASSDRSGARYNEQFF. As DNA, the CDR3 is TGTGCCAGCAGTGACAGGAGTGGGGCGAGATACAATGAGCAGTTCTTC.

This clone was seen a few times. The CDR3 loop reads CASSLSVNEQFF. The CDR3 nucleotides read TGTGCCAGCAGCTTATCTGTCAATGAGCAGTTCTTC. J is TRBJ2-1 and V is TRBV7-8, with D uncertain. The germline V gene has CDR1 SGHVS and CDR2 FQNEAQ. The CDR3 contains 12 residues. Trimming left V 2 bases short and J 6 bases short, with 5 bases between.

This clone was counted a single time. J is TRBJ1-6 and V is TRBV30; the match to TRBD1 covers 9 bases. The germline V gene encodes CDR1 GTSNPN and CDR2 SVGIG (reference sequence). The CDR3 covers 16 residues. V shed 4 bases, J shed 7 bases, and the junction held 11 bases outside the gene matches. CDR3 loop: CAWTPQGAKTNSPLHF. In DNA form, the CDR3 reads TGTGCCTGGACACCACAGGGGGCCAAGACGAATTCACCCCTCCACTTT. The full variable domain, its missing parts supplied by reference TRBV30 and TRBJ1-6, is SQTIHQWPATLVQPVGSPLSLECTVEGTSNPNLYWYRQAAGRGLQLLFYSVGIGQISSEVPQNLSASRPQDRQFILSSKKLLLSDSGFYLCAWTPQGAKTNSPLHFGNGTRLTVT.

The gene calls are TRBV10-3 and TRBJ2-1; D call uncertain. Trimming stripped 0 bases from V and 9 bases from J, with 6 bases between. This CDR3 has 12 amino acids. Germline V lookup: CDR1 ENHRY, CDR2 SYGVKD. The CDR3 DNA sequence: TGTGCCATCAGTGAGTCGGTAGGTGAGCAGTTCTTC. Translating it yields CAISESVGEQFF.

The count of this clone is one. V and J are TRBV5-6 and TRBJ2-5; D is perhaps TRBD2 (6 bases). The V and J ends lost 4 bases and 2 bases respectively, with 12 bases between them. The CDR3 runs to 14 residues. CDR1 and CDR2 (germline): SGHDT, YYEEEE. CDR3 residues: CASSHEGTQETQYF. In DNA form, the CDR3 reads TGTGCCAGCAGCCATGAGGGGACTCAAGAGACCCAGTACTTC.

This clone was seen only a few times. This CDR3 reads CASSQGLAFGTQYF. CDR3 coding DNA: TGTGCCAGCAGCCAAGGCTTGGCTTTCGGCACCCAGTACTTC. The V call is TRBV14, the J call TRBJ2-5; D is undetermined. The CDR3 has 14 amino acids. Germline-derived CDR1 and CDR2 are SGHDN and FVKESK. V lost 1 base, J lost 8 bases, and 14 bases lay in between. Filled out from reference TRBV14 and TRBJ2-5, the complete variable domain reads EAGVTQFPSHSVIEKGQTVTLRCDPISGHDNLYWYRRVMGKEIKFLLHFVKESKQDESGMPNNRFLAERTGGTYSTLKVQPAELEDSGVYFCASSQGLAFGTQYFGPGTRLLVL.

This chain uses TRBV11-1 with TRBJ2-3; D is possibly TRBD1 (5 bases). Between the trimmed V and J ends, which lost 3 bases and 0 bases, there was a span of 10 bases. The CDR3 is 15 amino acids. Per germline, CDR1 SGHAT and CDR2 FQDESV (reference sequence). Here the CDR3 DNA reads TGTGCCAGCAGCTTCTCCAGGGCAAGCACAGATACGCAGTATTTT. The encoded protein is CASSFSRASTDTQYF.